This T cell receptor (beta chain) was retrieved from a study of T cells after yellow fever vaccination. Broader study findings: Clones that expanded after primary vaccination mostly reappeared after the booster (less than 98% CD4, about 91% CD8). When the response was secondary, it was weaker but reached its peak faster, day 5 versus 15.

On this clonotype itself: Its antigen is not identified.

TCRdb re-analysed the 5' RACE reads in MiXCR, keeping a single row per CDR3 protein. The table shows some 320,000 distinct CDR3 sequences, with 3.5% to 4.5% occurring only once. Here the sequenced sample was PBMCs, taken 15 days after the yellow fever booster vaccination. This TCR derives from a man between 18 and 35 years old who received the YFV17D yellow fever vaccine.

CDR3 nucleotide sequence: TGTGCCAGCAGCTTGGGACAGGGTGGGGGCGATACGCAGTATTTT. This gives the protein CASSLGQGGGDTQYF. The chain employs TRBV7-2 and TRBJ2-3; 9 bases align to TRBD1. Unmatched junction bases numbered 7, after V lost 3 bases and J lost 6 bases. CDR3 length: 15 amino acids. From germline, CDR1 is SGHTA and CDR2 FQGNSA.